The 28 T cell receptor beta chains below all came from one sample that was sequenced in a study of cytomegalovirus exposure and HLA in healthy donors. PCR amplification relied on 60 Vbeta primers (plus 13 Jbeta primers). TCRdb keeps only in-frame clones here, not all; method: immunoSEQ multiplex PCR. The data contain about 140,000 clones, over 70% of them seen just once; the ten biggest clones take up 2.8%. The source material was PBMCs. The receptors stem from a male donor in good health and CMV-seronegative.

The gene calls are TRBV5-4 and TRBJ1-1; D is possibly TRBD1 (6 bases). Germline values: CDR1 SGHNT, CDR2 YYREEE (reference sequence). The CDR3 has 18 residues. V lost 4 bases to trimming and J lost 1 base, with 23 bases between them. The CDR3 region has the DNA TGTGCCAGCAGCCCCTTATTTGGGCAGGGGAGGGGGAACACTGAAGCTTTCTTT. This translates into CASSPLFGQGRGNTEAFF.

Concerning this clone itself: The junction does not match germline at one end; this may be a read error. The gene calls are TRBV7-9 and TRBJ1-1; a weak D match, TRBD1 (6 bases). This CDR3 comprises 14 residues. Germline CDR1 reads SEHNR; CDR2 reads FQNEAQ (reference sequence). This CDR3 is CSSSLENRATEAFF. The CDR3 coding sequence is TGTTCCAGCAGCTTAGAGAACAGGGCGACTGAAGCTTTCTTT.

The gene calls are TRBV2 and TRBJ2-5; 7 bases agree with TRBD2. This CDR3 region has 14 residues. With 8 bases clipped from V and 4 bases from J, the junction kept 10 bases outside the gene matches. Germline V CDR1 and CDR2: SNHLY, FYNNEI. The CDR3: CASAEREGTETQYF. In DNA, the CDR3 is TGTGCCAGCGCAGAGAGGGAGGGCACAGAGACCCAGTACTTC.

This clone turned up a few times. The rearrangement joins TRBV20-1 to TRBJ2-5; D ambiguous. The CDR3 runs 11 residues. The germline V gene encodes CDR1 DFQATT and CDR2 SNEGSKA (reference sequence). Deletions cut 1 base from V and 5 bases from J, with 5 bases between. The DNA for the CDR3 is TGCAGTGCTAGAGTGAGGGAGACCCAGTACTTC. Amino acids: CSARVRETQYF.

V and J are TRBV29-1 and TRBJ2-3; D might be TRBD1 (6 bases). CDR1 is SQVTM and CDR2 is ANQGSEA in the germline V gene. The CDR3 contains 13 residues. The V end lost 6 bases, the J end lost 4 bases, and 14 bases lay between the germline ends. Here the CDR3 reads CSVEMNRADTQYF. The CDR3 DNA reads TGCAGCGTGGAAATGAACAGGGCAGATACGCAGTATTTT.

V gene TRBV7-3 combines with J gene TRBJ1-1; 9 nucleotides line up with TRBD1. This CDR3 spans 13 amino acids. V dropped 5 bases and J dropped 5; count of bases not matched to a gene: 3. Germline V CDR1 and CDR2: SGHTA, FQGTGA. The CDR3 protein is CASSRDRETEAFF. CDR3 DNA sequence: TGTGCCAGCAGCCGGGACAGGGAGACTGAAGCTTTCTTT.

This clone was detected only once. This chain connects TRBV7-6 to TRBJ2-2, with TRBD2 matching 10 bases. The V gene's germline CDR1 is SGHVS and CDR2 FNYEAQ. V lost 0 bases to trimming and J lost 6 bases; unmatched junction nucleotides: 1. This CDR3 spans 15 amino acids. The DNA for the CDR3 is TGTGCCAGCAGCTTAGCGGGACTAGCGTCCGGGGAGCTGTTTTTT. Its translation is CASSLAGLASGELFF.

The rearrangement links TRBV5-4 to TRBJ2-7; D not certain. CDR1 SGHNT and CDR2 YYREEE come from the germline V gene (reference sequence). Trimming left V 0 bases short and J 6 bases short, with 10 bases between. The CDR3 sequence is 13 residues long. The CDR3 DNA is TGTGCCAGCAGCTTGGAACCCACTTCCGAGCAGTACTTC. It codes for CASSLEPTSEQYF.

The V gene is TRBV5-6, the J gene TRBJ1-2; tentatively, D is TRBD1 (6 bases). Germline CDR1 is SGHDT and CDR2 is YYEEEE. Trimming shortened V by 4 bases and J by 8 bases, and 18 bases separated the two germline ends. This CDR3 has 14 amino acids. CDR3 loop: CASSPIAGAQGYTF. The DNA of the CDR3 is TGTGCCAGCAGCCCCATAGCGGGGGCCCAGGGCTACACCTTC. Drawing the rest from reference TRBV5-6 and TRBJ1-2, the complete variable domain is DAGVTQSPTHLIKTRGQQVTLRCSPKSGHDTVSWYQQALGQGPQFIFQYYEEEERQRGNFPDRFSGHQFPNYSSELNVNALLLGDSALYLCASSPIAGAQGYTFGSGTRLTVV.

DNA of the CDR3: TGTGCCTGGAGTGTACTAGGGCAGTATAGCAATCAGCCCCAGCATTTT. This codes for CAWSVLGQYSNQPQHF. The J gene is TRBJ1-5, the V gene TRBV30; D not certain. The germline V gene has CDR1 GTSNPN and CDR2 SVGIG (reference sequence). V lost 0 bases and J lost 0, with 12 bases in between. CDR3 length: 16 amino acids.

This rearrangement joins TRBV2 to TRBJ2-5; tentatively, D is TRBD2 (6 bases). This CDR3 spans 14 amino acids. Trimming cost V 7 bases and J 2 bases, with 14 bases left between them. Germline V CDR1 and CDR2: SNHLY, FYNNEI. CDR3 amino acids: CASTPSARQETQYF. The CDR3, as DNA: TGTGCCAGCACCCCTAGCGCCCGTCAAGAGACCCAGTACTTC.

This rearrangement joins TRBV6-6 to TRBJ2-7, with TRBD2 identical over 10 bases. V was clipped by 6 bases and J by 5 bases; unmatched bases: 10. There are 15 residues in the CDR3. Germline V lookup: CDR1 MNHNY, CDR2 SVGAGI (reference sequence). As DNA, the CDR3 is TGTGCCAGCAGCGGCGTTAGCGGGGGGTCGAACGAGCAGTACTTC. Translation: CASSGVSGGSNEQYF.

This clone turned up a few times. V usage is TRBV10-3 and J usage is TRBJ2-1, with TRBD2 matching over 9 bases. The junction had 8 bases not matched to a gene; V was cut back by 8 bases and J by 0 bases. CDR1 and CDR2 from the germline V gene are ENHRY and SYGVKD. This CDR3 has 16 amino acids. The CDR3 region has the DNA TGTGCCATCTCGGGGCTAGCGGGAAGCTCCTACAATGAGCAGTTCTTC. Protein: CAISGLAGSSYNEQFF.

The chain uses TRBV9 and TRBJ1-1; the D gene is possibly TRBD1 (5 bases). This CDR3 region has 14 residues. CDR1 SGDLS and CDR2 YYNGEE come from the germline V gene. V lost 5 bases and J lost 3, with 14 bases in between. The CDR3, as DNA: TGTGCCAGCAGGGCCGCTGGGGGGGACACTGAAGCTTTCTTT. Protein product: CASRAAGGDTEAFF.

This chain connects TRBV6-5 to TRBJ2-7, with 7 positions matching TRBD1. In germline, CDR1 is MNHEY, CDR2 SVGAGI. The ends lost 5 bases at V and 0 bases at J; junction bases unmatched: 7. The CDR3 length is 15 residues. CDR3 amino acids: CASSPLGQLSYEQYF. The DNA for the CDR3 is TGTGCCAGCAGTCCCCTGGGACAGCTCTCCTACGAGCAGTACTTC.

This clone came up once. V gene TRBV6-1 combines with J gene TRBJ1-6; possibly TRBD1 for D (5 bases). V was trimmed by 3 bases and J by 4 bases, leaving 13 bases between them. Per the germline V gene, CDR1 is MNHNS and CDR2 is SASEGT. The CDR3 loop spans 16 amino acids. CDR3 protein: CASSDTGSPYNSPLHF. In DNA form, the CDR3 reads TGTGCCAGCAGTGACACAGGATCCCCATATAATTCACCCCTCCACTTT.

This chain links TRBV5-1 with TRBJ2-2, with 8 bases fitting TRBD1. CDR1 and CDR2 from the germline V gene are SGHRS and YFSETQ. Trimming took 0 bases from V and 4 from J; bases not matched to a gene: 5. This CDR3 spans 16 amino acids. The CDR3 nucleotides read TGCGCCAGCAGCTTGGTGGCAGGGGGCGGCACCGGGGAGCTGTTTTTT. Its translation: CASSLVAGGGTGELFF.

V gene TRBV6-6 combines with J gene TRBJ1-5; D might be TRBD1 (6 bases). The CDR3 sequence is 13 residues long. Germline CDR1 and CDR2: MNHNY and SVGAGI (reference sequence). V dropped 11 bases and J dropped 0 bases, with 11 bases sitting between them. The CDR3 here is CAGRTDSNQPQHF. CDR3 DNA sequence: TGTGCCGGTAGGACAGATAGCAATCAGCCCCAGCATTTT.

J is TRBJ2-6 and V is TRBV5-6; D is unclear. V lost 8 bases, J lost 0 bases, and 9 bases lay in between. The germline V gene encodes CDR1 SGHDT and CDR2 YYEEEE. The CDR3 is 14 residues long. CDR3 amino acids: CASRSGSGANVLTF. For the CDR3, the DNA is TGTGCCAGTAGATCAGGCTCTGGGGCCAACGTCCTGACTTTC.

V gene TRBV6-5 combines with J gene TRBJ2-1, with D possibly TRBD1 on 6 matching bases. CDR3 length: 15 amino acids. V lost 2 bases to trimming and J lost 6 bases, with 14 bases between them. Germline lookup yields CDR1 MNHEY and CDR2 SVGAGI. CDR3 residues: CASSYPLGRGNEQFF. CDR3 DNA: TGTGCCAGCAGTTACCCCTTGGGCAGGGGCAATGAGCAGTTCTTC.

The chain couples TRBV5-4 to TRBJ1-5; the match to TRBD1 covers 7 bases. The V gene's germline CDR1 is SGHNT and CDR2 YYREEE (reference sequence). The CDR3 has 13 residues. V dropped 5 bases and J dropped 9; count of bases not matched to a gene: 8. CDR3 DNA: TGTGCCAGCAGAACTTGGACAGGAGGGCCCCAGCATTTT. It specifies CASRTWTGGPQHF.

V is TRBV25-1 and J is TRBJ1-1, with a weak D call TRBD1 (6 bases). There are 18 residues in the CDR3. The V gene's germline CDR1 is MGHDK and CDR2 SYGVNS. Trimming shortened V by 0 bases and J by 1 base, and 18 bases separated the two germline ends. CDR3 protein: CASSEYFWEGDWNTEAFF. DNA for the CDR3: TGTGCCAGCAGTGAATACTTCTGGGAGGGGGATTGGAACACTGAAGCTTTCTTT.

V is TRBV7-2 and J is TRBJ2-1, with D perhaps matching TRBD2 (5 bases). The CDR3 sequence is 15 residues long. Deletions cut 1 base from V and 5 bases from J, with 12 bases between. Germline-derived CDR1 and CDR2 are SGHTA and FQGNSA. CDR3 coding DNA: TGTGCCAGCAGCTTAGGTACTAGGGCCGACAATGAGCAGTTCTTC. Translated: CASSLGTRADNEQFF.

The genes are TRBV7-6 and TRBJ1-2, with D maybe TRBD1 (5 bases). V gave up 5 bases and J gave up 0 bases, with 22 bases separating them. CDR3 length: 18 amino acids. Germline V gives CDR1 SGHVS, CDR2 FNYEAQ. CDR3 nucleotide sequence: TGTGCCAGCAGCCCCTTTCTCAGAAGTCCGGGGGCTAACTATGGCTACACCTTC. Amino acid sequence: CASSPFLRSPGANYGYTF.

Only a few counts were recorded for this clone. CDR3 residues: CASSYRRSGRGYTF. For the CDR3, the DNA is TGTGCCAGCAGTTACCGGCGGTCAGGGAGGGGCTACACCTTC. This chain connects TRBV6-5 to TRBJ1-2; maybe TRBD1 (5 bases). Trimming removed 2 bases from V and 8 bases from J, with 15 bases in between. The CDR3 totals 14 residues. Germline V CDR1 and CDR2: MNHEY, SVGAGI.

This chain joins TRBV29-1 and TRBJ2-7; weak D call: TRBD1 (6 bases). The V and J ends lost 6 bases and 0 bases respectively, with 12 bases between them. The length of the CDR3 is 13 residues. Germline-derived CDR1 and CDR2 are SQVTM and ANQGSEA. The CDR3: CSVGQTFSYEQYF. The DNA for the CDR3 is TGCAGCGTCGGACAGACATTCTCCTACGAGCAGTACTTC.

The chain couples TRBV30 to TRBJ1-6; possibly TRBD1 for D (5 bases). The CDR3 has 12 residues. Germline V lookup: CDR1 GTSNPN, CDR2 SVGIG (reference sequence). V dropped 5 bases and J dropped 6 bases, with 8 bases sitting between them. CDR3 sequence (DNA): TGTGCCTGGGCAGACAGTAATTCACCCCTCCACTTT. This translates into CAWADSNSPLHF.

This clone was seen just once. V gene TRBV2 combines with J gene TRBJ1-1; possible D gene TRBD1, 5 bases. The CDR3 contains 14 residues. CDR1 and CDR2 from the germline V gene are SNHLY and FYNNEI. V was trimmed by 7 bases and J by 9 bases, leaving 21 bases between them. The CDR3 DNA is TGTGCCAGCACTTTCACAGGTAGCGGGGCTAAAGCTTTCTTT. It translates to CASTFTGSGAKAFF.